This T cell receptor beta chain was recovered during a study of blood T cell repertoires in COVID-19. The wider study: COVID-19 samples, acute and convalescent, were from the United States, Italy and Spain. Sources were T cells, B-cell-depleted T cells, or PBMCs; the material itself was cDNA or gDNA.

Per the study methods: Using reference gene primer amplification, nucleated cell counts were estimated. Repertoires were generated with immunoSEQ multiplex PCR, while TCRdb's copy carries only in-frame clones and drops some. The V and J calls and clone size are taken from that table; D and trimming were inferred from the DNA. The sample contains roughly 120,000 clones, approximately 90% of which appear only once. V dropped 6 bases and J dropped 3 bases, with 12 bases sitting between them. The CDR3 is made up of 13 amino acids. Sequenced input: peripheral blood. The sequence was obtained from a woman aged 70-85 years who had recovered from COVID-19. The chain has TRBV12-3 or TRBV12-4 and TRBJ2-7; possible D gene TRBD2, 5 bases. The CDR3 DNA sequence: TGTGCCAGCAGCCCCTCCCGGGGCTACGAGCAGTACTTC. Translating gives CASSPSRGYEQYF.